Listed below are T cell receptor beta chains from one sample, sequenced in a study of blood T cell repertoires in COVID-19. Only in-frame clones appear in the TCRdb table, and some are missing; sequencing was by immunoSEQ multiplex PCR. Of 65,000 to 75,000 clones in the sample, around 80% were seen once. Input material: peripheral blood. The receptors stem from an elderly man with acute or convalescent COVID-19. Each CDR3 is given with its conserved first and last residue. Fields, in order: V gene, CDR3 length, J gene, clone size, D gene, CDR3 DNA, CDR3 protein. The D gene is left open where the match is weak. Not every row has a clone size; where given, it reads once, few, many or a size class.

TRBV19	21	TRBJ1-5	NA	TRBD1	TGTGCCAGTAGTACTGGGGGCACAGGGGGGGATTACGGATATAGCAATCAGCCCCAGCATTTT	CASSTGGTGGDYGYSNQPQHF
TRBV7-3	16	TRBJ2-3	once	NA	TGTGCCAGCAGCTTAAGTGTGGCGGGATCCACAGATACGCAGTATTTT	CASSLSVAGSTDTQYF
TRBV5-4	16	TRBJ2-7	few	TRBD1	TGTGCCAGCAGCCAGGCCCCCGGGACAGGGACCTACGAGCAGTACTTC	CASSQAPGTGTYEQYF
TRBV10-3	15	TRBJ1-2	NA	NA	TGTGCCATCAGTGAGTCAGCCCAGGGCAACTATGGCTACACCTTC	CAISESAQGNYGYTF
TRBV16	16	TRBJ2-1	NA	TRBD1	TGTGCCAGCAGCCAACTGGGACAGGGCTCCTACAATGAGCAGTTCTTC	CASSQLGQGSYNEQFF
TRBV5-1	15	TRBJ1-3	NA	NA	TGCGCCAGCAGCTTCGCTGGAGAAGCTGGAAACACCATATATTTT	CASSFAGEAGNTIYF
TRBV30	11	TRBJ2-5	NA	TRBD1	TGTGCCTGGGACAGGGAAGAGACCCAGTACTTC	CAWDREETQYF
TRBV11-2	13	TRBJ1-1	NA	NA	TGTGCCAGCCGTTATCAGGGTTCGGGTGAAGCTTTCTTT	CASRYQGSGEAFF
TRBV7-2	14	TRBJ2-7	NA	TRBD1	TGTGCCAGCAGCTTCGACAGGGATCGCTACGAGCAGTACTTC	CASSFDRDRYEQYF
TRBV19	16	TRBJ1-5	NA	TRBD1	TGTGCCAGTAGTACCTCCGGGACAGGGGGCAATCAGCCCCAGCATTTT	CASSTSGTGGNQPQHF
TRBV5-1	15	TRBJ2-3	NA	NA	TGCGCCAGCCTGCTGGACAGTCCCTTGACAGATACGCAGTATTTT	CASLLDSPLTDTQYF
TRBV5-4	14	TRBJ2-1	NA	NA	TGTGCCAGCAGCATTCCGGGTGACTACAATGAGCAGTTCTTC	CASSIPGDYNEQFF
TRBV5-4	16	TRBJ2-1	NA	NA	TGTGCCAGCAGCCTGGGACAATCTATCTCCTACAATGAGCAGTTCTTC	CASSLGQSISYNEQFF
TRBV5-8	15	TRBJ2-1	few	TRBD1	TGTGCCAGCAGACCTCGGACAGGGCTAAACGATGAGCAGTTCTTC	CASRPRTGLNDEQFF
TRBV7-9	12	TRBJ1-1	NA	NA	TGTGCCAGCAGCCCCGGGGGAACTGAAGCTTTCTTT	CASSPGGTEAFF
TRBV9	15	TRBJ1-6	NA	TRBD1	TGTGCCAGCAGCGGAACCGGGACAGAGAATTCACCCCTCCACTTT	CASSGTGTENSPLHF
TRBV5-5	17	TRBJ2-1	NA	TRBD2	TGTGCCAGCAGCCCCGGGACTAGCGGTGCGACATACAATGAGCAGTTCTTC	CASSPGTSGATYNEQFF
TRBV30	13	TRBJ1-1	NA	NA	TGTGCCTGGAGCGCCAGGGGAGACACTGAAGCTTTCTTT	CAWSARGDTEAFF
TRBV25-1	16	TRBJ2-5	NA	TRBD2	TGTGCCAGCAGTGAAGAGACTAGCGGGAGCCGGGAGACCCAGTACTTC	CASSEETSGSRETQYF
TRBV3-1/TRBV3-2	16	TRBJ2-1	NA	TRBD2	TGTGCCAGCAGCCAGGCCGGGGGGAGCTCCTACAATGAGCAGTTCTTC	CASSQAGGSSYNEQFF
TRBV28	12	TRBJ2-4	NA	NA	TGTGCCGCCCCCTTGGGGCTAGACATTCAGTACTTC	CAAPLGLDIQYF
TRBV18	15	TRBJ1-5	NA	TRBD1	TGTGCCAGCTCAGATGACAGGGTGGACAATCAGCCCCAGCATTTT	CASSDDRVDNQPQHF
TRBV7-9	15	TRBJ2-7	NA	TRBD1	TGTGCCAGCAGCGCAGGGACAGCGCTTTCCTACGAGCAGTACTTC	CASSAGTALSYEQYF
TRBV2	13	TRBJ2-4	NA	TRBD2	TGTGCCAGCAGTCCGGGACTAGCAAACATTCAGTACTTC	CASSPGLANIQYF
TRBV19	15	TRBJ1-2	NA	TRBD1	TGTGCCAGTAGTATATCGGGACAGGGATATTTTGGCTACACCTTC	CASSISGQGYFGYTF
TRBV28	14	TRBJ1-1	NA	NA	TGTGCCAGCGTTCTTCCCACAGGGAAGACTGAAGCTTTCTTT	CASVLPTGKTEAFF
TRBV5-6	13	TRBJ1-2	NA	NA	TGTGCCAGCAGCTTGGACCAGGGTAGGGGCTACACCTTC	CASSLDQGRGYTF
TRBV18	12	TRBJ2-1	NA	NA	TGTGCCAGCTCACCAGTCAGTAATGAGCAGTTCTTC	CASSPVSNEQFF
TRBV9	15	TRBJ2-5	NA	TRBD1	TGTGCCAGCAGCGCCAGGGACAGGGTAAAAGAGACCCAGTACTTC	CASSARDRVKETQYF
TRBV7-2	16	TRBJ2-1	NA	NA	TGTGCCAGCAGCTTAGGCGGCAGGGAAAGTCGTGGGGAGCAGTTCTTC	CASSLGGRESRGEQFF
TRBV6-5	12	TRBJ2-1	NA	NA	TGTGCCAGCAGTACGAGGGCGAATGAGCAGTTCTTC	CASSTRANEQFF
TRBV2	14	TRBJ1-5	NA	NA	TGTGCCAGCAGCCTGTATTATAGCAATCAGCCCCAGCATTTT	CASSLYYSNQPQHF
TRBV7-3	13	TRBJ2-1	NA	NA	TGTGCCAGCAGCCCATCCGGGGACAATGAGCAGTTCTTC	CASSPSGDNEQFF
TRBV30	16	TRBJ2-3	NA	TRBD1	TGTGCCTGGAGGCACCCCGGGACAGGACAAACAGATACGCAGTATTTT	CAWRHPGTGQTDTQYF
TRBV3-1/TRBV3-2	14	TRBJ2-5	NA	NA	TGTGCCAGCAGCCGCCTACAGGGAGGGGAGACCCAGTACTTC	CASSRLQGGETQYF